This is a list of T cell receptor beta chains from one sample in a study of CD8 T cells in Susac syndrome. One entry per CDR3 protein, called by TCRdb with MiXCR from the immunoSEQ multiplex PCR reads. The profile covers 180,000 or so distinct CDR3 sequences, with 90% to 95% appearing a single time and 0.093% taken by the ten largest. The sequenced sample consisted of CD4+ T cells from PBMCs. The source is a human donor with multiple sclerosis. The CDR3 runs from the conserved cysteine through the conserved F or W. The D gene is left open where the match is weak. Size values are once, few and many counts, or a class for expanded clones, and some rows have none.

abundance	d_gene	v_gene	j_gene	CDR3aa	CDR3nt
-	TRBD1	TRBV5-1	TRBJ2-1	CASSRPDRVDNEQFF	TGCGCCAGCAGCAGACCGGACAGGGTGGACAATGAGCAGTTCTTC
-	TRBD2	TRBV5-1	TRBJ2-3	CASSLSPSGRSTDTQYF	TGCGCCAGCAGCTTGTCCCCTAGCGGGCGCTCCACAGATACGCAGTATTTT
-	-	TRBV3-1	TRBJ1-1	CASRGREGNTEAFF	TGTGCCAGCAGAGGGAGGGAGGGGAACACTGAAGCTTTCTTT
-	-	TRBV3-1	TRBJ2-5	CASSQEFETQYF	TGTGCCAGCAGCCAAGAGTTCGAGACCCAGTACTTC
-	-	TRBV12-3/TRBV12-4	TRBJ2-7	CASSDIGLGQYF	TGTGCCAGCAGTGACATTGGGCTAGGGCAGTACTTC
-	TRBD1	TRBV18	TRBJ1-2	CASSPDRGSYTF	TGTGCCAGCTCACCGGACAGGGGTAGCTACACCTTC
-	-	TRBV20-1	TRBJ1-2	CSARDRASYTF	TGCAGTGCCCGCGACCGTGCCAGCTACACCTTC
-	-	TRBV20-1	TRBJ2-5	CSAIDTTRAETQYF	TGCAGTGCTATAGACACAACGAGGGCCGAGACCCAGTACTTC
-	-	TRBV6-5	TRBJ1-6	CASSWNHRESPLHF	TGTGCCAGCAGTTGGAATCACAGGGAATCACCCCTCCACTTT
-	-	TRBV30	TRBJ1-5	CAWNDGNQPQHF	TGTGCCTGGAACGATGGAAATCAGCCCCAGCATTTT
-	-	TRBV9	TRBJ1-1	CASSRAMNTEAFF	TGTGCCAGCAGTAGGGCCATGAACACTGAAGCTTTCTTT
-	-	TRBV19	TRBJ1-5	CASSILGDQPQHF	TGTGCCAGTAGTATTCTGGGGGACCAGCCCCAGCATTTT
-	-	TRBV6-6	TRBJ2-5	CASRRRASQETQYF	TGTGCCAGCAGGAGGCGGGCGTCCCAAGAGACCCAGTACTTC
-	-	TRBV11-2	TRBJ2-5	CASSRTYQETQYF	TGTGCCAGCAGCCGGACTTATCAAGAGACCCAGTACTTC
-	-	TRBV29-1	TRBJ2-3	CSVGGREFSDTQYF	TGCAGCGTTGGGGGCAGGGAATTTTCAGATACGCAGTATTTT
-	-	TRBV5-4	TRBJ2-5	CASSPEGGAIQETQYF	TGTGCCAGCAGCCCGGAGGGCGGGGCCATCCAAGAGACCCAGTACTTC
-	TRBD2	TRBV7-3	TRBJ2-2	CASSFSGGNTGELFF	TGTGCCAGCAGCTTTTCGGGAGGGAACACCGGGGAGCTGTTTTTT
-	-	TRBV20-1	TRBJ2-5	CSASQGRETQYF	TGCAGTGCTAGTCAGGGAAGGGAGACCCAGTACTTC
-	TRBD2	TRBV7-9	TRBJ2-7	CASSSSGGLVYEQYF	TGTGCCAGCAGCTCGTCCGGGGGACTAGTCTACGAGCAGTACTTC
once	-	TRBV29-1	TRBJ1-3	CSGSTSGNTIYF	TGCAGCGGGTCGACCTCTGGAAACACCATATATTTT
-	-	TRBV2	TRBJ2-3	CASSARTDTQYF	TGTGCCAGCAGTGCGCGCACAGATACGCAGTATTTT
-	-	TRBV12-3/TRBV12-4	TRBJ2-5	CASSPEGATRAQYF	TGTGCCAGCAGCCCGGAGGGTGCGACGAGGGCCCAGTACTTC
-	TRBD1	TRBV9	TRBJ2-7	CASSRGQGQYGQYF	TGTGCCAGCAGCCGGGGACAGGGACAATACGGGCAGTACTTC
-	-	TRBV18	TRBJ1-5	CASSPTQRVQPQHF	TGTGCCAGCTCACCAACACAGAGGGTCCAGCCCCAGCATTTT
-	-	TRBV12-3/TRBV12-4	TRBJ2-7	CASSPGQSSYEQYF	TGTGCCAGCAGCCCCGGACAGTCCTCCTACGAGCAGTACTTC
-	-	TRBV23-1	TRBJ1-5	CASPLSWTDPNQPQHF	TGCGCCAGCCCCCTCTCATGGACAGATCCCAATCAGCCCCAGCATTTT
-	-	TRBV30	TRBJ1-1	CAWRATANTEAFF	TGTGCCTGGAGAGCGACAGCGAACACTGAAGCTTTCTTT
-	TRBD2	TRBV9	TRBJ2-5	CASSPTSGSETQYF	TGTGCCAGCAGCCCGACTAGCGGGTCGGAGACCCAGTACTTC
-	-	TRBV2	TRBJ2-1	CASTSPTRNEQFF	TGTGCCAGCACCTCGCCGACCCGCAATGAGCAGTTCTTC
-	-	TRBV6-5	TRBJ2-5	CASSPPGLPETQYF	TGTGCCAGCAGTCCGCCAGGACTCCCAGAGACCCAGTACTTC
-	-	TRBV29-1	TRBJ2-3	CSVAGGSTDTQYF	TGCAGCGTTGCAGGGGGGAGCACAGATACGCAGTATTTT
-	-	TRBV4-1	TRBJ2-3	CASSQAILTGDTQYF	TGCGCCAGCAGCCAAGCGATCCTTACGGGGGATACGCAGTATTTT
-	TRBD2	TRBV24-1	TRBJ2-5	CATSDPSQRGGETQYF	TGTGCCACCAGTGACCCAAGCCAGCGGGGAGGGGAGACCCAGTACTTC
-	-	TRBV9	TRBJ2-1	CASSVGGPRDEQFF	TGTGCCAGCAGCGTAGGCGGACCCCGGGATGAGCAGTTCTTC
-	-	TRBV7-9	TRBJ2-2	CASRPWTDTGELFF	TGTGCCAGCAGACCCTGGACGGATACCGGGGAGCTGTTTTTT
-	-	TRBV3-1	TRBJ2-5	CASSQANRGETQYF	TGTGCCAGCAGCCAAGCCAATCGGGGTGAGACCCAGTACTTC
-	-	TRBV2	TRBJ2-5	CASSEILGGGETQYF	TGTGCCAGCAGTGAAATTTTGGGGGGCGGAGAGACCCAGTACTTC
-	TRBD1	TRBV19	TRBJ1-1	CASSIGGQMNTEAFF	TGTGCCAGTAGTATAGGGGGACAGATGAACACTGAAGCTTTCTTT
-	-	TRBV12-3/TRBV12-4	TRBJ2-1	CASSLNSASTMKQFF	TGTGCCAGCAGTTTAAACTCAGCGAGTACAATGAAGCAGTTCTTC
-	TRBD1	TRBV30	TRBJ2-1	CAWSRDRPSNEQFF	TGTGCCTGGAGTCGGGACAGGCCTTCCAATGAGCAGTTCTTC
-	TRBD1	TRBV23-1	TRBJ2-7	CASSPLGTGSCEQYF	TGCGCCAGCAGTCCCCTCGGGACAGGGTCTTGCGAGCAGTACTTC
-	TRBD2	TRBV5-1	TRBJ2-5	CASRRSGGWQETQYF	TGCGCCAGCAGGCGTAGCGGGGGATGGCAAGAGACCCAGTACTTC
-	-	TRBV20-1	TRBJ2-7	CSARERRPYEQYF	TGCAGTGCTAGAGAAAGGAGGCCCTACGAGCAGTACTTC
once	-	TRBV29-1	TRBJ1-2	CSVGQGFDSDYGYTF	TGCAGCGTTGGGCAGGGCTTCGATTCGGACTATGGCTACACCTTC
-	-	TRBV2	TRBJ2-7	CASEVDVILGEQYF	TGTGCCAGCGAAGTCGACGTAATCCTTGGTGAGCAGTACTTC
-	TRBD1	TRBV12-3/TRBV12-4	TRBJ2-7	CASQGAVYEQYF	TGTGCCTCCCAGGGGGCGGTCTACGAGCAGTACTTC
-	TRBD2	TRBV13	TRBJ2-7	CASSLGRGGRSYEQYF	TGTGCCAGCAGCTTAGGCCGGGGGGGCCGATCCTACGAGCAGTACTTC
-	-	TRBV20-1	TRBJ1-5	CSARIRGAQPQHF	TGCAGTGCTAGAATCAGGGGTGCTCAGCCCCAGCATTTT
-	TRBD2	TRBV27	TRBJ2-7	CASSSPALAGAYEQYF	TGTGCCAGCAGTTCACCGGCTCTAGCGGGGGCCTACGAGCAGTACTTC
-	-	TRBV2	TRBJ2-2	CASNWYPGELFF	TGTGCCAGCAATTGGTACCCCGGGGAGCTGTTTTTT
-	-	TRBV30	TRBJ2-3	CAWTSGGRDTQYF	TGTGCCTGGACAAGTGGGGGGCGGGATACGCAGTATTTT